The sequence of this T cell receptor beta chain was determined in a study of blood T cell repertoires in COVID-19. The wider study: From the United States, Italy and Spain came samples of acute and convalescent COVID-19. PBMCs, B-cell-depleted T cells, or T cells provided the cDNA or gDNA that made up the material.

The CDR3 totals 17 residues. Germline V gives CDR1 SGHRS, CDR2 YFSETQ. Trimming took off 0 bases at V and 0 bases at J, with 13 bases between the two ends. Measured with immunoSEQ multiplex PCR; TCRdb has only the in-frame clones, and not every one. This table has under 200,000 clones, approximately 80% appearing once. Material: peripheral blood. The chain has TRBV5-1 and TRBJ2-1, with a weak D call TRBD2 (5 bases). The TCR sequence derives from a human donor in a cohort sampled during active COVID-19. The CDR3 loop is CASSLGSGPSSYNEQFF. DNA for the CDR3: TGCGCCAGCAGCTTGGGGAGCGGACCTAGCTCCTACAATGAGCAGTTCTTC.